These 9 T cell receptor beta chains came from one sample sequenced in a study of CD8+CD57+ T cells in acquired aplastic anemia. Patients who underwent sequencing had shown CD8+CD57+ cell expansion by flow cytometry. Researchers used genomic DNA as the template to profile TCR beta VDJ and CDR3. TCRdb reanalysed the reads using MiXCR and keeps one entry per CDR3 protein. The table has 200,000 or so distinct CDR3 sequences, roughly 45% seen once; the top ten hold around 20%. The source material was sorted CD4+, CD8+, or CD8+CD57+ T cells (not recorded which) from PBMCs. The origin of the receptors is a human donor with aplastic anemia.

This clonotype came up a few times. This rearrangement joins TRBV5-4 to TRBJ1-4; 8 bases line up with TRBD1. Germline V gives CDR1 SGHNT, CDR2 YYREEE (reference sequence). The CDR3 extends over 15 amino acids. J was trimmed by 7 bases and V by 3 bases; bases with no gene match: 8. DNA for the CDR3: TGTGCCAGCAGCTCGCAGGGGGCAAATGCTGAAAAACTGTTTTTT. It encodes CASSSQGANAEKLFF.

This clonotype was recorded only once. Since the CDR3 does not end with the conserved phenylalanine or tryptophan, this likely comes from a read error. The V and J genes are TRBV29-1 and TRBJ1-6; D perhaps matches TRBD1 (5 bases). This CDR3 has 15 amino acids. The V and J ends lost 7 bases and 7 bases respectively, with 20 bases between them. CDR1 and CDR2 from the germline V gene are SQVTM and ANQGSEA. The chain's CDR3 is CSALLGSGTNSPLHL. The CDR3 region has the DNA TGCAGCGCCCTTCTGGGTTCAGGGACCAATTCACCCCTCCACCTT.

V gene TRBV19 combines with J gene TRBJ2-5, with TRBD2 as a possible D gene (5 bases). The V and J ends lost 6 bases and 5 bases respectively, with 13 bases between them. Looked up from germline, CDR1 is LNHDA and CDR2 is SQIVND (reference sequence). The CDR3 has 13 residues. The chain's CDR3 is CASRPPGMETQYF. The CDR3 DNA sequence: TGTGCCAGTAGGCCTCCGGGGATGGAGACCCAGTACTTC.

This clonotype turned up a few times. The J gene is TRBJ2-7, the V gene TRBV3-1; 7 bases are a match to TRBD1. The CDR3 is made up of 14 amino acids. Germline values: CDR1 LGHDT, CDR2 YNNKEL (reference sequence). Trimming took 5 bases from V and 6 from J; bases not matched to a gene: 10. The CDR3 DNA follows: TGTGCCAGCAGCAAGGGCAGGGGGTCGGGCGAGCAGTACTTC. Translating gives CASSKGRGSGEQYF.

This clonotype was observed a handful of times. One end of the junction varies from germline; a read error may be responsible. The chain uses TRBV28 and TRBJ2-7; D not resolved. Germline loops: CDR1 MDHEN, CDR2 SYDVKM. CDR3 size: 12 residues. CDR3 residues: CASGLPRHGQYF. The CDR3 nucleotides are TGTGCCAGCGGTTTACCCCGACACGGGCAGTACTTC.

This clonotype was counted ten times or more. The V gene is TRBV7-8, the J gene TRBJ1-3; 7 nucleotides agree with TRBD1. CDR3 size: 16 residues. Germline CDR1 and CDR2: SGHVS and FQNEAQ. The ends lost 5 bases at V and 4 bases at J; junction bases unmatched: 11. In DNA form, the CDR3 reads TGTGCCAGCAGCCCGGTGGGACAGATTACGGGAAACACCATATATTTT. It yields the protein CASSPVGQITGNTIYF.

The chain combines TRBV2 with TRBJ2-7; weak D call: TRBD2 (5 bases). Germline V lookup: CDR1 SNHLY, CDR2 FYNNEI. The length of the CDR3 is 14 residues. Trimming shortened V by 0 bases and J by 9 bases, and 15 bases separated the two germline ends. In DNA, the CDR3 is TGTGCCAGCAGTGAAGCGCCGGGGATTCAAGGGCAGTACTTC. Encoded protein: CASSEAPGIQGQYF.

The sample holds a few counts of this clonotype. The chain carries TRBV27 and TRBJ2-3; the match to TRBD2 covers 8 bases. From germline, CDR1 is MNHEY and CDR2 SMNVEV (reference sequence). Trimming took 4 bases from V and 0 from J; bases not matched to a gene: 3. The CDR3 covers 15 residues. The CDR3 region has the DNA TGTGCCAGCAGTTCGCGGGGGGTCAGCACAGATACGCAGTATTTT. It is translated as CASSSRGVSTDTQYF.

A single count supports this clonotype. The V call is TRBV19, the J call TRBJ1-2; 8 positions agree with TRBD1. V was clipped by 5 bases and J by 7 bases; unmatched bases: 15. Germline CDR1 is LNHDA and CDR2 is SQIVND (reference sequence). The CDR3 sequence is 16 residues long. The CDR3, as DNA: TGTGCCAGTAGTCAACAGGGGGGCGAGATGGACGGTGGCTACACCTTC. Protein product: CASSQQGGEMDGGYTF.